This T cell receptor beta chain is from a study of blood T cells in healthy people across ages. Healthy Caucasians from Russia aged about 6 to 100 served as donors. The amount of total RNA extracted per sample was at least 5 micrograms. A J-beta primer mix and a sample-barcoded 5' primer were used in a second PCR of roughly 7 to 12 cycles. The template-switch adaptor was a 5' adaptor with 12 random nucleotides. It tagged each cDNA molecule. Each CDR3 protein is one row after TCRdb ran MiXCR on the 5' RACE reads. The table includes fewer than 2,000,000 distinct CDR3 sequences, around 40% detected once. Between the trimmed V and J ends, which lost 1 base and 6 bases, there was a span of 15 bases. The CDR3 spans 15 residues. Germline V CDR1 and CDR2: SGDLS, YYNGEE. Findings of the study overall: Donor CMV infection status was unknown, possibly confounding age-related changes in expanded clonotypes.

This clonotype was picked up a small number of times. Its specificity is not known. This TCR came from a human donor in good health. Sequenced input: blood. The chain links TRBV9 to TRBJ2-3; D is possibly TRBD1 or TRBD2 (5 bases each). CDR3 coding DNA: TGTGCCAGCAGCGTATGGGGGACCCCTTCGGATACGCAGTATTTT. Its protein is CASSVWGTPSDTQYF.